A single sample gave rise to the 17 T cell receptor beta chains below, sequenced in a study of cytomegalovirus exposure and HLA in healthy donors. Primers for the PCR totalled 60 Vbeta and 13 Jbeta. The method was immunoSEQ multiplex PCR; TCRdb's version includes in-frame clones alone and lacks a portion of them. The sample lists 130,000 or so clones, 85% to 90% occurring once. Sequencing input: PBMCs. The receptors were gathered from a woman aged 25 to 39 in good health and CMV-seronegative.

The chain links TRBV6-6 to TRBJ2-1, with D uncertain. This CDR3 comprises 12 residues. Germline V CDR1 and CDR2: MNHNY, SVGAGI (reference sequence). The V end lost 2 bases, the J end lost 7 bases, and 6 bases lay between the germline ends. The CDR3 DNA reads TGTGCCAGCAGTTACGTCGCGAATGAGCAGTTCTTC. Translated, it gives CASSYVANEQFF.

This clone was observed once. In DNA form, the CDR3 reads TGTGCCAGCTCCCTAACCTCGACAGGCGTAAATGAAAAACTGTTTTTT. It encodes CASSLTSTGVNEKLFF. This rearrangement joins TRBV18 to TRBJ1-4, with a possible D match to TRBD1 (6 bases). CDR3 length: 16 residues. The germline V gene encodes CDR1 KGHSH and CDR2 LQKENI. With 6 bases removed from V and 5 bases from J, the gap between germline ends came to 19 bases.

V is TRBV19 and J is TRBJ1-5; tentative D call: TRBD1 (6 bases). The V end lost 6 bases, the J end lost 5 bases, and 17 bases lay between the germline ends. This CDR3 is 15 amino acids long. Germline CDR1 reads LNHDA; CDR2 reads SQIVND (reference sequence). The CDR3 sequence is CASRSGDLTHQPQHF. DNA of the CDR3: TGTGCCAGTAGGTCAGGGGACCTCACCCATCAGCCCCAGCATTTT.

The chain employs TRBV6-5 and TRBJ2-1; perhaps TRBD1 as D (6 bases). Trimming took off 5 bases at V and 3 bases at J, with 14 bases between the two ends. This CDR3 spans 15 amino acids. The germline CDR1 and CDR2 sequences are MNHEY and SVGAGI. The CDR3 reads CASSPSGQFYNEQFF. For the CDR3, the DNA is TGTGCCAGCAGTCCCTCCGGACAGTTCTACAATGAGCAGTTCTTC.

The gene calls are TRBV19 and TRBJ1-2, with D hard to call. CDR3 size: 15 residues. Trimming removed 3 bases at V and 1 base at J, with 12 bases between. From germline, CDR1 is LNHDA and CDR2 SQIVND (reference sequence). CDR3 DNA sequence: TGTGCCAGTAGTATTTTCCTTACGGGTAACTATGGCTACACCTTC. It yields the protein CASSIFLTGNYGYTF.

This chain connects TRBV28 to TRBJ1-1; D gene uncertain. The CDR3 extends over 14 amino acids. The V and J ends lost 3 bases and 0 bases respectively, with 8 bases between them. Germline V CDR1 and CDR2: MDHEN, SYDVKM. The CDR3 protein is CASSLAIMNTEAFF. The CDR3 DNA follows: TGTGCCAGCAGTTTGGCCATCATGAACACTGAAGCTTTCTTT.

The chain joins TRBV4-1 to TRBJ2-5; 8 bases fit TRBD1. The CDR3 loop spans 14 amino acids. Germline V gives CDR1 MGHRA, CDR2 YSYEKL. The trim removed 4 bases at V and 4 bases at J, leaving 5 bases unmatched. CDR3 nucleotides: TGCGCCAGCAGCCGTGAACAGGGGGGAGAGACCCAGTACTTC. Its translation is CASSREQGGETQYF.

CDR3 nucleotides: TGTGCCAGCACCGGACAGGGACGGAACACCATATATTTT. Its translation is CASTGQGRNTIYF. V is TRBV28 and J is TRBJ1-3, with 8 bases that match TRBD1. Looked up from germline, CDR1 is MDHEN and CDR2 is SYDVKM. There are 13 residues in the CDR3. Trimming cost V 7 bases and J 7 bases; bases outside gene matches: 6.

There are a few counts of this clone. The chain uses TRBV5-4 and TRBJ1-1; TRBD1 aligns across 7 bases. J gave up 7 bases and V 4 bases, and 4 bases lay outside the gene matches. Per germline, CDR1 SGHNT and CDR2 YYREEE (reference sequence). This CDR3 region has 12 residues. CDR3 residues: CASSRRDSEAFF. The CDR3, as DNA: TGTGCCAGCAGCCGCCGGGACAGTGAAGCTTTCTTT.

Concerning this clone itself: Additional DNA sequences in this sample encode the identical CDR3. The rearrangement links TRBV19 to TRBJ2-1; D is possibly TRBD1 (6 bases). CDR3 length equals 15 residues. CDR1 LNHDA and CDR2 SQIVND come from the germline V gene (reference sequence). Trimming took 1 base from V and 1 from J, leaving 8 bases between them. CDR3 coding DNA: TGTGCCAGTAGTATAGGGCAGGGGTCCTACAATGAGCAGTTCTTC. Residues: CASSIGQGSYNEQFF.

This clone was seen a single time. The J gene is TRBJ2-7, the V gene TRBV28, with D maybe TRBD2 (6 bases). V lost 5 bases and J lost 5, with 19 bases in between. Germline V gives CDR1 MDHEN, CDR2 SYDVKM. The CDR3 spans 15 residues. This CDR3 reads CASSPSKAGRDEQYF. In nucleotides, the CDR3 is TGTGCCAGCAGTCCCTCCAAGGCGGGAAGGGACGAGCAGTACTTC.

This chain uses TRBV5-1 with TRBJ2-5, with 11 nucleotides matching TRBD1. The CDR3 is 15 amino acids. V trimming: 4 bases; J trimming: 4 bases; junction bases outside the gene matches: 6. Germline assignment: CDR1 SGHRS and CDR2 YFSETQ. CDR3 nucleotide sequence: TGCGCCAGCAGCGCGGGACAGGGGGTTATAGAGACCCAGTACTTC. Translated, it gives CASSAGQGVIETQYF.

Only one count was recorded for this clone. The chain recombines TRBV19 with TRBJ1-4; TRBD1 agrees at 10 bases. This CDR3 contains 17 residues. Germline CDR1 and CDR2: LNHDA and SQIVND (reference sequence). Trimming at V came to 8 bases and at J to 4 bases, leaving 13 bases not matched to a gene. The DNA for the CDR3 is TGTGCCAGTCGCGACCGACAGGGGGCGGGCCATAATGAAAAACTGTTTTTT. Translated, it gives CASRDRQGAGHNEKLFF.

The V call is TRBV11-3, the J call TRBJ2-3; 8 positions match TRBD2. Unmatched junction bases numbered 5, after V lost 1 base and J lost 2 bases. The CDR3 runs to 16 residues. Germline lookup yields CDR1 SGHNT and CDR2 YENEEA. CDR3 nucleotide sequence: TGTGCCAGCAGCTTAGGGCGGGAGGTCCTCACAGATACGCAGTATTTT. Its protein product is CASSLGREVLTDTQYF.

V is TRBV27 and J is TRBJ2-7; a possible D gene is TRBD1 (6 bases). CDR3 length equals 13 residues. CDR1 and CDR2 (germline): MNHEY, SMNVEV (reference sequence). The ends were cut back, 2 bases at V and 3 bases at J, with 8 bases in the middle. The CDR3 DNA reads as TGTGCCAGCAGTTTAGAACAGGGCTACGAGCAGTACTTC. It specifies CASSLEQGYEQYF.

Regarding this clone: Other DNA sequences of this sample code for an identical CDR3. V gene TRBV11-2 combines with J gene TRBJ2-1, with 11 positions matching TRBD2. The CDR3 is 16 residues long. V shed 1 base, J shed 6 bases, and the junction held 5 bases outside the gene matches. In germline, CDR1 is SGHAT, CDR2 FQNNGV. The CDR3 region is CASSLVVAGGGNEQFF. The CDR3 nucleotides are TGTGCCAGCAGCTTAGTGGTAGCGGGGGGGGGCAATGAGCAGTTCTTC. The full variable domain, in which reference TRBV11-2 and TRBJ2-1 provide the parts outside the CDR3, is EAGVAQSPRYKIIEKRQSVAFWCNPISGHATLYWYQQILGQGPKLLIQFQNNGVVDDSQLPKDRFSAERLKGVDSTLKIQPAKLEDSAVYLCASSLVVAGGGNEQFFGPGTRLTVL.

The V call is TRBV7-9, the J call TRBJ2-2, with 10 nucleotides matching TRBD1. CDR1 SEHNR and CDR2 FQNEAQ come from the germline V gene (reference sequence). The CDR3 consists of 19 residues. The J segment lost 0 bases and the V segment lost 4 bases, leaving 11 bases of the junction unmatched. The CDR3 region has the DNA TGTGCCAGCAGCTCCCGACAGGGGGCCCCGCACGCGAACACCGGGGAGCTGTTTTTT. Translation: CASSSRQGAPHANTGELFF.